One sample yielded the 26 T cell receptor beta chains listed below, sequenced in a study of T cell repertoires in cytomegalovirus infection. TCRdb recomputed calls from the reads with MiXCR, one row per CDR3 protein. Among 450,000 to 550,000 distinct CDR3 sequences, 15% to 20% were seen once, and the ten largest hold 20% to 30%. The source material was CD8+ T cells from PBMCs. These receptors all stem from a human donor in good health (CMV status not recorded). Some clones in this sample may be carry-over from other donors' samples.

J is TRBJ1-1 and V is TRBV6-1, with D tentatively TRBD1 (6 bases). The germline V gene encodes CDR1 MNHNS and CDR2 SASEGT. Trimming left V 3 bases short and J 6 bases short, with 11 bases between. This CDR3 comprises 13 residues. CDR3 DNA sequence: TGTGCCAGCAGTGACGTGAGGGGGGCTGAAGCTTTCTTT. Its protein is CASSDVRGAEAFF.

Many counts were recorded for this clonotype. CDR3 region: CASSLSQGSGNTIYF. Here the CDR3 DNA reads TGTGCCAGCAGTTTAAGTCAGGGCTCTGGAAACACCATATATTTT. The chain has TRBV12-3 or TRBV12-4 and TRBJ1-3; weak D call: TRBD1 (5 bases). CDR3 size: 15 residues. Between the trimmed V and J ends, which lost 2 bases and 0 bases, there was a span of 8 bases.

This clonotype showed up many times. The CDR3 DNA follows: TGTGCCAGCAGTCCCTGGACTAGCGGGAGCTCCTACGAGCAGTACTTC. Its protein product is CASSPWTSGSSYEQYF. The chain uses TRBV28 and TRBJ2-7; 13 bases match TRBD2. Germline V gene lookup returns CDR1 MDHEN and CDR2 SYDVKM. This CDR3 has 16 residues. V was pared by 5 bases and J by 0 bases, with 4 bases of the junction left unmatched.

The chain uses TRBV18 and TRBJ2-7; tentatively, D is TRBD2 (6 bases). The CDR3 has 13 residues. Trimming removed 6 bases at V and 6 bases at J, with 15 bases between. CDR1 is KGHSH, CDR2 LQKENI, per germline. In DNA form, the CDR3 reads TGTGCCAGCTCCAACCCTCCGGAGGGCGAGCAGTACTTC. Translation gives CASSNPPEGEQYF.

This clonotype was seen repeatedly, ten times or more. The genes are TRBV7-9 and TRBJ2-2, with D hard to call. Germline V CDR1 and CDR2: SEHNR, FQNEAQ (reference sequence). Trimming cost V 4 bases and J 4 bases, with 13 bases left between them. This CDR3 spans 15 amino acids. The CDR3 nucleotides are TGTGCCAGCAGCTCCGGAACCCGTGCCACCGGGGAGCTGTTTTTT. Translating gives CASSSGTRATGELFF.

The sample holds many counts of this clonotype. The CDR3: CASTDPVGARGYEQYF. CDR3 bases: TGTGCCAGCACCGATCCTGTGGGCGCGCGGGGATACGAGCAGTACTTC. The J gene is TRBJ2-7, the V gene TRBV7-9; tentative D call: TRBD2 (6 bases). The germline V gene has CDR1 SEHNR and CDR2 FQNEAQ (reference sequence). With 7 bases removed from V and 4 bases from J, the gap between germline ends came to 23 bases. The CDR3 is made up of 16 amino acids.

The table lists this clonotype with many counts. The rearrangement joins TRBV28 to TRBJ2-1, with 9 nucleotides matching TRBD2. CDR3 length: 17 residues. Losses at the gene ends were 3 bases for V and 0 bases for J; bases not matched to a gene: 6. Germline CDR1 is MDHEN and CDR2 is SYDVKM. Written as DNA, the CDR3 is TGTGCCAGCAGTTTTTGGGCTAGCGGGAACTCCTACAATGAGCAGTTCTTC. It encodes CASSFWASGNSYNEQFF.

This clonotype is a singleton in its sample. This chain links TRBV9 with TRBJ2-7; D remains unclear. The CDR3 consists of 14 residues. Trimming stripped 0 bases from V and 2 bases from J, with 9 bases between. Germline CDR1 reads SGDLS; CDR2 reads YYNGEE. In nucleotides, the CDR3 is TGTGCCAGCAGCGTAGGGTTAGGGACCTACGAGCAGTACTTC. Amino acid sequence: CASSVGLGTYEQYF.

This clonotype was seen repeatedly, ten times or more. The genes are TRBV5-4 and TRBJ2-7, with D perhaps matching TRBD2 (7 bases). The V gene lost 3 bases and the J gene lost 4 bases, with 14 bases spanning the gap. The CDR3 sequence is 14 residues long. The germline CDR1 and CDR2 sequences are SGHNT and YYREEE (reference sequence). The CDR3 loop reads CASSWGGGPYEQYF. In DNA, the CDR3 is TGTGCCAGCAGCTGGGGGGGCGGTCCTTACGAGCAGTACTTC.

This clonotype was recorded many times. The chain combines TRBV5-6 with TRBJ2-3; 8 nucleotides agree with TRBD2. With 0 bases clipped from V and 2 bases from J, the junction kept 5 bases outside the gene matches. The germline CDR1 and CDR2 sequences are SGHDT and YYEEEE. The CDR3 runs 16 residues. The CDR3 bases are TGTGCCAGCAGCTTGGCCGTAGCGGGGCTCACAGATACGCAGTATTTT. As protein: CASSLAVAGLTDTQYF. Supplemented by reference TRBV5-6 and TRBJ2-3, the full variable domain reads DAGVTQSPTHLIKTRGQQVTLRCSPKSGHDTVSWYQQALGQGPQFIFQYYEEEERQRGNFPDRFSGHQFPNYSSELNVNALLLGDSALYLCASSLAVAGLTDTQYFGPGTRLTVL.

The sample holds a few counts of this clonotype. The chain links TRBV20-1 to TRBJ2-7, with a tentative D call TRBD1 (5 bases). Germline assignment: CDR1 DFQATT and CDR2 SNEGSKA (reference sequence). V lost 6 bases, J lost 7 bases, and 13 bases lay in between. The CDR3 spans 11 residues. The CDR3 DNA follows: TGCAGTGCCCTATTGGGGCAGGAGCAGTACTTC. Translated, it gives CSALLGQEQYF.

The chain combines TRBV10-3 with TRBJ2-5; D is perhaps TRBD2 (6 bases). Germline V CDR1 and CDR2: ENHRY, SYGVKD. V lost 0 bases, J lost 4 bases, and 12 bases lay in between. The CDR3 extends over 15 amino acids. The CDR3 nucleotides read TGTGCCATCAGTGAGTCTCTGGGAGGTGGAGAGACCCAGTACTTC. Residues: CAISESLGGGETQYF.

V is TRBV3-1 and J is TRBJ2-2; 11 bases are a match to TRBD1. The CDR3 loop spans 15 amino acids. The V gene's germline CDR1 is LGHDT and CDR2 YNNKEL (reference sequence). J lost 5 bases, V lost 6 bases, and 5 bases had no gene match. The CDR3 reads CASRDRGLGTGELFF. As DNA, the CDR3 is TGTGCCAGCAGGGACAGGGGGCTAGGGACCGGGGAGCTGTTTTTT.

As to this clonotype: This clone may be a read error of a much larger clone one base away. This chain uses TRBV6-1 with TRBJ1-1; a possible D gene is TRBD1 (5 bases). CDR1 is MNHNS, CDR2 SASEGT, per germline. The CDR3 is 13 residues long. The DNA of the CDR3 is TGTGCCAGCAGTAAGACAGTATTCGATGAAGCTTTATTT. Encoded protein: CASSKTVFDEALF.

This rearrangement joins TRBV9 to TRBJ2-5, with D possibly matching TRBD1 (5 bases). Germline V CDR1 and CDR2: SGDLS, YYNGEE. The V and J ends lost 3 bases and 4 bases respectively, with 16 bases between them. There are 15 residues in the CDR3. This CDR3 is CASSASPGSGETQYF. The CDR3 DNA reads TGTGCCAGCAGCGCCTCCCCAGGGTCGGGAGAGACCCAGTACTTC.

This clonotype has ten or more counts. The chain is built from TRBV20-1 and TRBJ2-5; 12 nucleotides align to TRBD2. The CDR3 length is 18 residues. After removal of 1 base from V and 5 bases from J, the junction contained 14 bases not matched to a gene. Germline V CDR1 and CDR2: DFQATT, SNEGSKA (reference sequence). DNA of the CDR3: TGCAGTGCTAGAGCCCCCCGGACTAGCGGGGTGGAGGGGGAGACCCAGTACTTC. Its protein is CSARAPRTSGVEGETQYF.

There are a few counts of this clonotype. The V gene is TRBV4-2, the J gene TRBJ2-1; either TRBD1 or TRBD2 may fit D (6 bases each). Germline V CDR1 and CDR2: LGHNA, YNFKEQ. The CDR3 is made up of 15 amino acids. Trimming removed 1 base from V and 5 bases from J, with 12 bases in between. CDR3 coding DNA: TGTGCCAGCAGCCAAGCAGGGGAGGTCAACAATGAGCAGTTCTTC. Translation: CASSQAGEVNNEQFF.

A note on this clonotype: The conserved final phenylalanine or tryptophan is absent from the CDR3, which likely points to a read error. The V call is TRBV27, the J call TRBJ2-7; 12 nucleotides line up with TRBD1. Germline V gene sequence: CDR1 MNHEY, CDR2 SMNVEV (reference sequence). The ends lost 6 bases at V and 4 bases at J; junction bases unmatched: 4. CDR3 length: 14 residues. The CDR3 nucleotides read TGTGCCAGCAGCCCGGGACAGGGGGCATACGAGCAGTACTTA. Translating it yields CASSPGQGAYEQYL.

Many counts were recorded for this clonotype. For the CDR3, the DNA is TGTGCCAGCAGCCTTGATAACGGGCGGGGGGTCCGGTACAATGAGCAGTTCTTC. Protein sequence: CASSLDNGRGVRYNEQFF. The chain joins TRBV7-9 to TRBJ2-1; 8 bases align to TRBD2. The V gene end was trimmed by 5 bases and the J gene end by 4 bases; junction bases not matched to a gene: 16. Looked up from germline, CDR1 is SEHNR and CDR2 is FQNEAQ (reference sequence). This CDR3 has 18 amino acids.

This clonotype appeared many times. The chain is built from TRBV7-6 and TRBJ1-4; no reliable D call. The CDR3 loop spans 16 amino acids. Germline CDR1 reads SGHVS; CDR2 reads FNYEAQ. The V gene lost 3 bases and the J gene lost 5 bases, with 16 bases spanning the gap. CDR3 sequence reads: CASSFFRGGPNEKLFF. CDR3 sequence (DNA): TGTGCCAGCAGCTTTTTTCGCGGAGGGCCCAATGAAAAACTGTTTTTT.

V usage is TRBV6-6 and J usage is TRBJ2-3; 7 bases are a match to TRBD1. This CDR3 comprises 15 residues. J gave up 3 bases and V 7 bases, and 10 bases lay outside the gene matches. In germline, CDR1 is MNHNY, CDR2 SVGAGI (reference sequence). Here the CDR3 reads CASNLQRGPTDTQYF. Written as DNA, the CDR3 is TGTGCCAGCAACTTACAGAGGGGGCCAACAGATACGCAGTATTTT.

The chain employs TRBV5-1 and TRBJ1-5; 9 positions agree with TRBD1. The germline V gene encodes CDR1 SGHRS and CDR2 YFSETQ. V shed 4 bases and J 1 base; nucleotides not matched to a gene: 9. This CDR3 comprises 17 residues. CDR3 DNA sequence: TGCGCCAGCAGCCAAGGACCCACAGGGGGCAGCAATCAGCCCCAGCATTTT. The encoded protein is CASSQGPTGGSNQPQHF.

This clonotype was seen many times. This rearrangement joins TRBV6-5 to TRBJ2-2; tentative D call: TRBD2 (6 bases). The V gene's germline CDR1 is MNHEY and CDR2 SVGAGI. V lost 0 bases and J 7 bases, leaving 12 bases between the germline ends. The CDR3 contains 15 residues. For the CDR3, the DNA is TGTGCCAGCAGTTACTCTCGCGGGAAGGGCGGGGAGCTGTTTTTT. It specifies CASSYSRGKGGELFF.

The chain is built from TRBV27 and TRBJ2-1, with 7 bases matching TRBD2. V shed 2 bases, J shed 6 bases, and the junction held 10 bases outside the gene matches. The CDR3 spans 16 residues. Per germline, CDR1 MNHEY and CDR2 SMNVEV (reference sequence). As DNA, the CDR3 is TGTGCCAGCAGTTTAAAGAGGGCTAGCGGAGCCAATGAGCAGTTCTTC. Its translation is CASSLKRASGANEQFF.

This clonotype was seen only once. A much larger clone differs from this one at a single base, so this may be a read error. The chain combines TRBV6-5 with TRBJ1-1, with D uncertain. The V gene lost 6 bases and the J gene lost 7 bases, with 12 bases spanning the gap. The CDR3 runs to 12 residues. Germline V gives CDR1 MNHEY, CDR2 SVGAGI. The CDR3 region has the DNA TGTGCCAGCAGAGCATACCAACTTGAAGCTTTCTTT. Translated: CASRAYQLEAFF.

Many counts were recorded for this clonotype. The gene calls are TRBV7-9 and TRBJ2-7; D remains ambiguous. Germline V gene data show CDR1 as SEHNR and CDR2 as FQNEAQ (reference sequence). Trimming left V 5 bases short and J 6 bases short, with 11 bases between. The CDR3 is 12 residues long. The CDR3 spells CASSRLDREQYF. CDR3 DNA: TGTGCCAGCAGCCGCCTAGATCGCGAGCAGTACTTC. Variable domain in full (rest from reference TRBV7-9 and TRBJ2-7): DTGVSQNPRHKITKRGQNVTFRCDPISEHNRLYWYRQTLGQGPEFLTYFQNEAQLEKSRLLSDRFSAERPKGSFSTLEIQRTEQGDSAMYLCASSRLDREQYFGPGTRLTVT.